Presented here are 8 T cell receptor beta chains from one specimen sequenced in a study of cytomegalovirus exposure and HLA in healthy donors. The PCR employed 60 Vbeta primers together with 13 Jbeta primers. Profiling relied on immunoSEQ multiplex PCR, and the TCRdb table lists in-frame clones only, not all of them. The repertoire includes approximately 190,000 clones, roughly 13% of them detected once, and approximately 7.8% sits in the top ten. The sequenced sample was PBMCs. These receptor sequences come from a man aged 50-60 years in good health and CMV-seropositive.

This clone was recorded a few times. This chain uses TRBV18 with TRBJ1-4; D unclear. Trimming took 4 bases from V and 5 from J, leaving 8 bases between them. The CDR3 has 13 residues. Germline values: CDR1 KGHSH, CDR2 LQKENI. The CDR3 reads CASSQNSNEKLFF. For the CDR3, the DNA is TGTGCCAGCTCACAAAACAGCAATGAAAAACTGTTTTTT.

This clone was counted a few times. Here the CDR3 DNA reads TGTGCCACCAGCAGAGATTGGACAGGGAGAGTCAATGAGCAGTTCTTC. It specifies CATSRDWTGRVNEQFF. This chain uses TRBV15 with TRBJ2-1; 8 bases line up with TRBD1. V gave up 0 bases and J gave up 6 bases; unmatched junction bases: 7. The CDR3 extends over 16 amino acids. In germline, CDR1 is LNHNV, CDR2 YYDKDF (reference sequence). Full variable domain (outside the CDR3, taken from reference TRBV15 and TRBJ2-1): DAMVIQNPRYQVTQFGKPVTLSCSQTLNHNVMYWYQQKSSQAPKLLFHYYDKDFNNEADTPDNFQSRRPNTSFCFLDIRSPGLGDTAMYLCATSRDWTGRVNEQFFGPGTRLTVL.

This clone was seen a handful of times. The gene calls are TRBV7-2 and TRBJ1-2; 7 nucleotides align to TRBD1. The CDR3 contains 13 residues. The junction had 2 bases not matched to a gene; V was cut back by 2 bases and J by 5 bases. Germline V gives CDR1 SGHTA, CDR2 FQGNSA. The CDR3 spells CASSLKQGYGYTF. DNA for the CDR3: TGTGCCAGCAGCTTAAAACAGGGGTATGGCTACACCTTC.

The table lists this clone with a few counts. The V call is TRBV28, the J call TRBJ2-7; D perhaps matches TRBD1 (5 bases). The V and J ends lost 8 bases and 1 base respectively, with 15 bases between them. CDR1 and CDR2 (germline): MDHEN, SYDVKM. This CDR3 has 14 amino acids. CDR3 nucleotides: TGTGCCAGCGTCAAGTGGGGCCCATCCTACGAGCAGTACTTC. It encodes CASVKWGPSYEQYF.

The J gene is TRBJ1-2, the V gene TRBV28; 7 nucleotides match TRBD1. The CDR3 spans 13 residues. The V and J ends lost 4 bases and 4 bases, in that order; junction bases with no gene match: 3. Germline CDR1 is MDHEN and CDR2 is SYDVKM. CDR3 sequence (DNA): TGTGCCAGCAGTTGGGACAGCTTCTATGGCTACACCTTC. It translates to CASSWDSFYGYTF.

This clone was observed a few times. The chain joins TRBV7-2 to TRBJ1-5; D gene uncertain. Germline-derived CDR1 and CDR2 are SGHTA and FQGNSA. The CDR3 has 14 amino acids. The ends were cut back, 2 bases at V and 7 bases at J, with 12 bases in the middle. The CDR3 region has the DNA TGTGCCAGCAGCTTACAGGTAATTGGCCAGCCCCAGCATTTT. Translated, it gives CASSLQVIGQPQHF.

The chain combines TRBV18 with TRBJ1-2; 9 bases match TRBD1. Germline V lookup: CDR1 KGHSH, CDR2 LQKENI. The V segment lost 2 bases and the J segment 7 bases; nucleotides outside the gene matches: 8. The CDR3 has 15 amino acids. The chain's CDR3 is CASSPGQGRYGGYTF. The CDR3 DNA is TGTGCCAGCTCACCAGGACAGGGGAGGTACGGTGGCTACACCTTC.

The chain combines TRBV5-6 with TRBJ2-5; a possible D gene is TRBD2 (6 bases). In germline, CDR1 is SGHDT, CDR2 YYEEEE. The CDR3 totals 16 residues. Trimming shortened V by 4 bases and J by 5 bases, and 21 bases separated the two germline ends. The CDR3 here is CASSPLGPGASETQYF. The CDR3 DNA follows: TGTGCCAGCAGCCCCCTCGGACCGGGAGCATCGGAGACCCAGTACTTC. The variable domain in full, completed from reference TRBV5-6 and TRBJ2-5, reads DAGVTQSPTHLIKTRGQQVTLRCSPKSGHDTVSWYQQALGQGPQFIFQYYEEEERQRGNFPDRFSGHQFPNYSSELNVNALLLGDSALYLCASSPLGPGASETQYFGPGTRLLVL.